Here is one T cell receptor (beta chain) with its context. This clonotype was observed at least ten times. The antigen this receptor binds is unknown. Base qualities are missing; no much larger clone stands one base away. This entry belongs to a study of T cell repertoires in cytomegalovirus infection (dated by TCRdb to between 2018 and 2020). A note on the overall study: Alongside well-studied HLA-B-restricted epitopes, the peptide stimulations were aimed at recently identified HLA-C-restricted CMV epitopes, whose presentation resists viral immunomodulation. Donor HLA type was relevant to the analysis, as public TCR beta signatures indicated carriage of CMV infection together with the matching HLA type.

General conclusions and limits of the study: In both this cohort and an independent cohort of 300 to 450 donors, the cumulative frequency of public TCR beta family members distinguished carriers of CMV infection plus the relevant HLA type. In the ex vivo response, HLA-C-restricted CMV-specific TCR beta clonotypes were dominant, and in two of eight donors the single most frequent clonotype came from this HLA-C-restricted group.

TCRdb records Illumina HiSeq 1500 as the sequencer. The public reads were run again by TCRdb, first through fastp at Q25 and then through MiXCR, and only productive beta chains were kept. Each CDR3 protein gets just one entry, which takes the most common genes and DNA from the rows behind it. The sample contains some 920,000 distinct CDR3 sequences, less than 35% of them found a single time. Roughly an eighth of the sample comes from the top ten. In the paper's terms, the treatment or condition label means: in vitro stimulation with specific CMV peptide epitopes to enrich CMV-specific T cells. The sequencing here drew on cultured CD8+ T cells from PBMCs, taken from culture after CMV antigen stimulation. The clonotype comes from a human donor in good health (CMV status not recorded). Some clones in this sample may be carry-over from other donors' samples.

CDR3 sequence: CASSLARRGVLGPDTQYF. The DNA reads TGTGCCAGCAGCTTAGCGCGGAGGGGGGTCTTGGGACCAGATACGCAGTATTTT. The rearrangement combines TRBV7-8 with TRBJ2-3; the D gene is possibly TRBD1 or TRBD2, with 6 bases matching each. V is reduced by 0 bases and J by 4 bases, leaving a spacing of 20 bases between them. CDR1 and CDR2, per the germline V gene, are SGHVS and FQNEAQ. Counted from cysteine to phenylalanine, this CDR3 has 18 amino acids. This entry keeps only the CDR3 DNA: 54 bases, framed from base 1. When the CDR3 is completed using the reference TRBV7-8 and TRBJ2-3 genes on either side, the full variable domain is GAGVSQSPRYKVAKRGQDVALRCDPISGHVSLFWYQQALGQGPEFLTYFQNEAQLDKSGLPSDRFFAERPEGSVSTLKIQRTQQEDSAVYLCASSLARRGVLGPDTQYFGPGTRLTVL.